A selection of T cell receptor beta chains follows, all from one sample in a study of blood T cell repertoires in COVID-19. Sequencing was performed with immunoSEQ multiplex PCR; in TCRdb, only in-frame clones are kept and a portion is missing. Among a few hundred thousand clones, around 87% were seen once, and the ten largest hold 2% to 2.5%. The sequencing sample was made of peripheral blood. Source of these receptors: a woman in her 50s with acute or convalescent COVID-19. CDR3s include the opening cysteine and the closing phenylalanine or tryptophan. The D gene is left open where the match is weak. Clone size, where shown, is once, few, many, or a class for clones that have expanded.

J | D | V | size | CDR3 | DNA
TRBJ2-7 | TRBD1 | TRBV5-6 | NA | CASSLWGDRVNEQYF | TGTGCCAGCAGCTTGTGGGGGGACAGGGTAAACGAGCAGTACTTC
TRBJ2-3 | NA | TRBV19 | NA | CASDGLTTGTDTQYF | TGTGCCAGCGATGGATTGACTACGGGGACAGATACGCAGTATTTT
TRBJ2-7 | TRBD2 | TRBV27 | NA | CASSFSGRANEQYF | TGTGCCAGCAGTTTTAGCGGGAGGGCTAACGAGCAGTACTTC
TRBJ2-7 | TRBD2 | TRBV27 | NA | CASSLAGGTYEQYF | TGTGCCAGCAGTTTAGCGGGAGGCACCTACGAGCAGTACTTC
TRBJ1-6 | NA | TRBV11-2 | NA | CASSLGGQGSPLHF | TGTGCCAGCAGCTTAGGGGGACAAGGTTCACCCCTCCACTTT
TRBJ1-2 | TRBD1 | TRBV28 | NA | CASSTWDRINYGYTF | TGTGCCAGCAGTACCTGGGACAGGATAAACTATGGCTACACCTTC
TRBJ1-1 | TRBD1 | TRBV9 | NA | CASSFHSGTGNTEAFF | TGTGCCAGCAGCTTCCATTCCGGGACAGGTAACACTGAAGCTTTCTTT
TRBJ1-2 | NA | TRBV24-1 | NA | CATSDDDRTYGYTF | TGTGCCACCAGTGATGATGACAGGACCTATGGCTACACCTTC
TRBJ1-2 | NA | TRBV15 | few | CATSRGVRELGGYTF | TGTGCCACCAGCAGAGGGGTTCGGGAACTCGGGGGCTACACCTTC
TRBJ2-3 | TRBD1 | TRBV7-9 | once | CASSLAKTGGPDTQYF | TGTGCCAGCAGCTTAGCTAAGACAGGGGGCCCTGATACGCAGTATTTT
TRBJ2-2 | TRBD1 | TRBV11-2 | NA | CASSLTGTEITGELFF | TGTGCCAGCAGCCTAACAGGGACAGAGATTACCGGGGAGCTGTTTTTT
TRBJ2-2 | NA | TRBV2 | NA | CASSGRDIGELFF | TGTGCCAGCAGTGGCAGGGATATCGGGGAGCTGTTTTTT
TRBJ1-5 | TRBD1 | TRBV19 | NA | CASSIRDRAQPQHF | TGTGCCAGTAGTATAAGGGACAGGGCCCAGCCCCAGCATTTT
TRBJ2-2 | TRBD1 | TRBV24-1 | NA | CATSDPGQSNTGELFF | TGTGCCACCAGTGATCCGGGACAGTCAAACACCGGGGAGCTGTTTTTT
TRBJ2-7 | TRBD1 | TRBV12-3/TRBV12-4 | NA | CASSLGRDRIRTF | TGTGCCAGCAGTTTAGGTCGGGACAGAATTAGAACTTTC
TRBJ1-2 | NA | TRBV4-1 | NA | CASSQVPGVNGYTF | TGCGCCAGCAGCCAAGTCCCAGGGGTCAATGGCTACACCTTC
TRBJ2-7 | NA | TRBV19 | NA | CASSIAARSSYEQYF | TGTGCCAGTAGTATAGCAGCGCGCAGCTCCTACGAGCAGTACTTC
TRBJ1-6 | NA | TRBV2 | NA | CASSGAKASNSPLHF | TGTGCCAGCAGTGGGGCAAAGGCGAGCAATTCACCCCTCCACTTT
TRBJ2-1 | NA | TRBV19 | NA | CASSSGGTYNEQFF | TGTGCCAGTAGTTCTGGGGGGACCTACAATGAGCAGTTCTTC
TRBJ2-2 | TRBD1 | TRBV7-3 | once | CASSRTGYTNTGELFF | TGTGCCAGCAGCCGGACAGGCTACACGAACACCGGGGAGCTGTTTTTT
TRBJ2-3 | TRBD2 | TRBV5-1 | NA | CASSLSGSPSGSTDTQYF | TGCGCCAGCAGCTTATCAGGGTCCCCTAGCGGGTCCACAGATACGCAGTATTTT
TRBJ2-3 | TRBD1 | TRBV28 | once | CASSSPGTGRGTDTQYF | TGTGCCAGCAGTTCACCCGGGACAGGGAGAGGCACAGATACGCAGTATTTT
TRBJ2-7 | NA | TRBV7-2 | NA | CASSLMSGTYEQYF | TGTGCCAGCAGCTTGATGTCGGGGACCTACGAGCAGTACTTC
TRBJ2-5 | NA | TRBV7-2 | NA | CASSLVRGQETQYF | TGTGCCAGCAGCTTAGTTCGGGGCCAAGAGACCCAGTACTTC
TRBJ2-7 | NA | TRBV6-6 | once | CASSYTQGGREQYF | TGTGCCAGCAGTTACACCCAGGGTGGTAGGGAGCAGTACTTC
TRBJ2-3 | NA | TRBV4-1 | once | CASSLSFAGRSDTQYF | TGCGCCAGCAGCCTTTCCTTCGCGGGAAGGTCTGATACGCAGTATTTT
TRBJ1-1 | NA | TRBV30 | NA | CAWGPFSGRAPTEAFF | TGTGCCTGGGGCCCTTTCAGCGGCAGAGCACCCACTGAAGCTTTCTTT
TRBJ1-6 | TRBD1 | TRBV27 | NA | CASSYRDSLGPTPLHF | TGTGCCAGCAGTTATCGGGACAGTCTGGGTCCAACACCCCTCCACTTT
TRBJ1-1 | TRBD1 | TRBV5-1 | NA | CASSFAGGLTEAFF | TGCGCCAGCAGCTTTGCAGGGGGCCTCACTGAAGCTTTCTTT
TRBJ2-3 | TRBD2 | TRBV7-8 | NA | CASSIRTSGRGLDTQYF | TGTGCCAGCAGCATCCGGACTAGCGGGAGGGGGTTAGATACGCAGTATTTT
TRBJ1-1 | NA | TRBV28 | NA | CASGSLNTEAFF | TGTGCCAGCGGGAGTCTGAACACTGAAGCTTTCTTT
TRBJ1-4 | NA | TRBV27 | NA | CASSLGGGRGEKLFF | TGTGCCAGCAGTCTTGGGGGGGGCAGGGGTGAAAAACTGTTTTTT
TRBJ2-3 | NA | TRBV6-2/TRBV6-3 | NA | CASSPEDTQYF | TGTGCCAGCAGTCCGGAGGATACGCAGTATTTT
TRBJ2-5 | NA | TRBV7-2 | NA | CASSPGTLRETQYF | TGTGCCAGCAGCCCAGGGACTTTGAGGGAGACCCAGTACTTC
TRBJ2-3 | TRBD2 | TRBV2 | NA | CASSKLAGDTDTQYF | TGTGCCAGCAGTAAACTAGCGGGAGACACAGATACGCAGTATTTT
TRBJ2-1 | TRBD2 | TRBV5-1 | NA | CASTGLGGNEQFF | TGCGCCAGCACGGGACTAGGAGGCAATGAGCAGTTCTTC
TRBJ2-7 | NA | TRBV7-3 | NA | CASSLRSSPEGYEQYF | TGTGCCAGCAGCTTAAGATCCAGCCCGGAGGGCTACGAGCAGTACTTC
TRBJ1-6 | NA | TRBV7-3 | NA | CASSFYREGSPLHF | TGTGCCAGCAGTTTCTACAGGGAAGGCTCACCCCTCCACTTT
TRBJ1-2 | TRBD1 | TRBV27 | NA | CASSYNTGGYGYTF | TGTGCCAGCAGCTATAATACAGGGGGCTATGGCTACACCTTC